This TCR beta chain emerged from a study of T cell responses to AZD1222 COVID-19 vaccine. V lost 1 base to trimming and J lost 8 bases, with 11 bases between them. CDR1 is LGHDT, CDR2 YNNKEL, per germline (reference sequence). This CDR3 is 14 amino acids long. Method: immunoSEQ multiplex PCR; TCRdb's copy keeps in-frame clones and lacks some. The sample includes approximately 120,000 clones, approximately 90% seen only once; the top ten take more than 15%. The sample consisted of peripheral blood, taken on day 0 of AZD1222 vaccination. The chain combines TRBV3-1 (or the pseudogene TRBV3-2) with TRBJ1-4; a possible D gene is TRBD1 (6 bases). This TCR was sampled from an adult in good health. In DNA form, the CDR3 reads TGTGCCAGCAGCCAAGGGCGGGGGCGGGAAAAACTGTTTTTT. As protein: CASSQGRGREKLFF.